The entry that follows covers one T cell receptor beta chain sequence. Method: immunoSEQ multiplex PCR; TCRdb's copy keeps in-frame clones and lacks some. The sample has 200,000 to 250,000 clones; over 80% are singletons. The sample comes from a study of blood T cell repertoires in COVID-19. Background on the study: Specimens from acute and convalescent COVID-19 originated in the United States, Italy and Spain. T cells, B-cell-depleted T cells, or PBMCs supplied cDNA or gDNA.

Enrolled through a virtual design, the participants were between roughly 18 and 90 years of age and came from about two dozen US areas. In assigning cohorts, the study relied on participant-reported clinical history. The sequencing sample was made of PBMCs or T cells enriched from blood (not recorded which). The sequence was collected from a woman in her twenties or thirties with acute COVID-19.

The CDR3 region is CASNGDIGSPLHF. CDR3 in DNA: TGTGCCAGTAATGGGGACATCGGCTCACCCCTCCACTTT. The J gene is TRBJ1-6, the V gene TRBV19; D possibly corresponds to TRBD1 (6 bases). The CDR3 extends over 13 amino acids. The V gene's germline CDR1 is LNHDA and CDR2 SQIVND (reference sequence). Trimming removed 7 bases from V and 10 bases from J, with 14 bases in between.